This TCR beta chain was captured by sequencing in a study of cytomegalovirus exposure and HLA in healthy donors (dated by TCRdb to about 2017). About the study as a whole: An earlier analysis of fewer than 750 of the donors reported 276 Gb of sequence data and 100 million to 120 million unique TCR beta sequences obtained from some 170 million T cells. An early release covering more than 500 HLA-typed donors comprised roughly 300 gigabases of sequencing data and 85 million or so unique TCR sequences. Of the approximately 400 genotyped donors, 81% fell in the genetic ancestry cluster associated with self-reported Caucasian donors. The study was designed to test whether signatures of past pathogen exposure could be identified by cataloging public T cell receptors. Using immunosequencing, the study profiled T cell repertoires from 640 or so subjects and related those repertoires to cytomegalovirus serostatus. Along with the 666-subject first cohort, a separate validation cohort of approximately 110 different subjects was used. High-throughput TCR immunosequencing, statistical association of individual TCRs with disease status, and machine learning were combined to predict cytomegalovirus infection status. In a later analysis, previously published TCR beta repertoires from 666 donors were re-analyzed and high-resolution HLA genotyping was added so that TCR occurrence patterns could be studied. In the later analysis, no new phenotypic data were used to find candidate immune exposures; instead, reliance was placed on TCR beta sequences and their occurrence across donors. In an earlier analysis of roughly 580 of the donors, high-throughput TCR beta sequencing was used to judge whether each TCR beta V gene segment behaved as functional or pseudogenic. Donor age, sex, ethnicity and CMV serostatus were collected together with the repertoire data. In a later genetic analysis, genome-wide SNP genotypes for about 55% of the roughly 700 donors were used, and that subset was treated as a discovery cohort. All discovery cohort repertoires had been generated using a single sequencing platform. Class I and class II HLA loci were covered by the typing at four-digit resolution. The number of donors typed differed by locus, with roughly 629-640 for A, B, C, DRB1 and DQB1, around 520 for DQA1, nearly 610 for DPA1, and some 440 for DPB1. Roughly 5 DR-DQ haplotypes were handled as single units for association and clustering, since linkage in the cohort was strong. Across approximately 420 genotyped donors of the cohort, an average of about 220,000 unique TCR beta nucleotide sequences per donor were sequenced, and roughly a sixth of those sequences were non-productive.

This clone was counted only a few times. It lacks a known antigen. No base-level quality is on record; no much larger clone is a single base apart. The CDR3 contains 15 residues, cysteine and phenylalanine counted. Of all the DNA, just the CDR3 is kept, 45 bases in frame from base 1. Germline trimming: 3 bases from V, 7 bases from J; junction bases outside gene matches: 8. According to the germline V gene, CDR1 reads SGDLS and CDR2 reads YYNGEE. Libraries came from the immunoSEQ multiplex PCR assay. A mixture of 60 forward primers for TCR Vbeta segments and 13 reverse primers for TCR Jbeta segments was used in the multiplex PCR. The CDR3 region of rearranged TCR beta genes was amplified from genomic DNA by a multiplex PCR assay. The amplified TCR beta libraries were sequenced on the Illumina HiSeq System as 87-base-pair reads. In the source study's methods: A later analysis counted about 80 million unique TCR beta chains across the 550 to 750 repertoires, and 10 million to 12 million of these chains were shared by at least two donors. Raw reads were error-corrected and collapsed into unique sequences by a nearest-neighbor algorithm in which closely related sequences were merged to remove PCR and sequencing errors. CDR3 sequences were aligned to IMGT reference sequences to assign V, D and J gene segments. For a sequence to be retained, at least a six-nucleotide match to both a V gene segment and a J gene segment was required. A rearrangement was called productive if the CDR3 had no stop codons and remained in frame with V and J, and every other rearrangement was called non-productive. Following IMGT convention, CDR3 was defined as the stretch from the second conserved V-encoded cysteine up to the conserved J-encoded phenylalanine. The earlier analysis of around 640 of the donors excluded sequences that lacked an unambiguous match to a single V gene segment. In an earlier analysis of approximately 590 of the donors, a V segment was called functional when productive rearrangements were above 56.7%, and segregating when the standard deviation between donors exceeded 5%. To diagnose cytomegalovirus status from the catalog of TCR beta chain sequences, a statistical classification framework was built. In a later analysis, V and J genes were assigned by comparing TCR nucleotide sequences against IMGT/GENE-DB human TR gene sequences. Using the TCRdist pipeline, a later analysis assigned CDR3 sequences along with most-parsimonious VDJ recombination scenarios. In a later analysis, every TCR beta chain was defined by the combination of its CDR3 amino acid sequence and its V-gene family, and reads without a unique V-gene family were dropped. To address suspected cross-contamination and a sequencing artifact, a later analysis removed roughly 580 highly shared, low-generation-probability nucleotide sequences. For each public chain, a later analysis derived a clonal expansion index from normalized ranks of inferred template counts within each repertoire. A later analysis computed generation probabilities with a VDJ recombination model fitted to out-of-frame rearrangements, and checked the results against IGoR. In a later analysis, hypergeometric tests were used to score TCR-TCR, TCR-HLA and TCR-CMV co-occurrence, with a repertoire-size bias correction applied to TCR pairs. False discovery rates were estimated in a later analysis by permuting HLA or CMV assignments 20 times. In a later analysis, co-occurring TCRs were grouped using DBSCAN, and TCRdist sequence similarity was added for clustering within HLA-allele-positive subsets. Co-occurrence clustering excluded repertoires with fewer than 30,000 or more than 120,000 public chains, plus five with anomalous nucleotide sharing. The clones in this table, taken by TCRdb from immuneACCESS, are in-frame only. Not every clone is retained; where verified, under half of the shortfall comes from an unresolved V gene, and the cause of the rest is unknown. The V and J calls and clone size are taken from that table; D and trimming were inferred from the DNA. This sample holds 180,000 or so clones; 60% to 80% were observed only once. Roughly 7.6% of the sample belongs to the ten largest clones.

The cohort consisted of fewer than 700 healthy bone marrow donors. At the time of sampling, every cohort member was nominally healthy, though immune exposures that went unrecorded were likely present. The donor tested CMV seropositive and was one of the 289 seropositive cohort members. A peripheral blood sample was collected from each donor, and TCR beta sequencing was performed on peripheral blood mononuclear cells. The Qiagen DNeasy Blood Extraction Kit was used to extract genomic DNA from the blood cell samples. What the authors observed across the whole study: A later genetic analysis reported fewer N-insertions in productive TCRs among donors in an Asian-associated ancestry cluster than the roughly 620-donor mean. In a later analysis, HLA-associated TCR beta chains showed more clonal expansion and lower generation probabilities than non-associated chains that were equally common. A few of the identified cytomegalovirus-associated TCR beta chains were confirmed in vitro to be specific for cytomegalovirus antigens. Some IMGT-functional V segments, including TRBV6-2 and TRBV6-3, could not be distinguished by the 87-base-pair reads and were therefore excluded. Most TCR sequences were seen in very few donors, while some public TCRs were found in many individuals. Cytomegalovirus status was reported to be diagnosed by the classifier with high specificity and sensitivity in both the original and validation cohorts. Immune exposure information for the cohort was limited to CMV serostatus. Specific HLA alleles were associated with 18,000 or so TCR beta sequences at a false discovery rate of 0.05 in a later analysis. The study listed 150 to 200 TCR beta chains as associated with cytomegalovirus. HLA typing was unavailable for some donors at each locus, so association tests used only the typed subset. In a later analysis, the rate of TCR association differed among HLA loci, with DRB1 alleles having the most associated TCRs and HLA-C alleles having the fewest. Assigning TCR associations to individual alleles was difficult when HLA alleles, especially DR and DQ, strongly co-occurred. Linkage disequilibrium might explain the correlated functional status among segregating V segments, but an unknown experimental factor could not be excluded. An earlier analysis of roughly 570 of the donors showed that most TCR beta V segments appeared in productive rearrangements either about 90% or about 30% of the time, which broadly matched IMGT annotations. Because counts were too low, seventeen rarely observed V segments, including chromosome 9 orphons, were left out of the earlier analysis of 587 of the donors. A further reported finding was that TCR beta sequences accurately predicted the HLA-A and HLA-B alleles for most subjects in the first cohort. It was suggested by the authors that the approach could potentially be generalized to other disease states and immunological phenotypes. A cluster of highly shared sequence variants was judged likely to represent a technical artifact of the sequencing pipeline. This cohort had only TCR beta chains sequenced, and the lack of alpha or paired-chain data limited which features could be detected. Presence/absence analyses assumed roughly uniform sequencing depth across donors, an assumption that may not hold. A later analysis reported that several top co-occurrence clusters appeared linked to parvovirus B19, influenza, CMV and Epstein-Barr virus. An association between a missense DCLRE1C variant and V-gene and J-gene trimming of TCR beta chains was found in a later genetic analysis and replicated in an independent cohort. A later analysis found that most CMV-associated TCR beta chains appeared HLA-restricted, with HLA associations seemingly driven largely by CMV exposure.

The chain was built from TRBV9 and TRBJ1-4; 8 bases in the junction line up with TRBD1. Specimen: PBMCs. The clonotype originates from a middle-aged woman in good health and CMV-seropositive. For the CDR3, the sequence is CASSAGQGIFEKLFF. The DNA is TGTGCCAGCAGCGCCGGACAGGGAATATTTGAAAAACTGTTTTTT.